The clone carrying this T cell receptor beta chain was observed a handful of times. These data originate in a study of blood T cell repertoires in COVID-19. Study at large: Sites across the United States, Italy and Spain contributed samples from acute and convalescent COVID-19.

With 7 bases removed from V and 2 bases from J, the gap between germline ends came to 12 bases. This CDR3 spans 14 amino acids. CDR1 SEHNR and CDR2 FQNEAQ come from the germline V gene (reference sequence). Per the original data handling: Nucleated cell number was recorded as an estimate derived from reference gene primer amplification. This table comes from immunoSEQ multiplex PCR, and its TCRdb copy is limited to in-frame clones, with some not included. Clone size and V and J calls were adopted from that table, with D and trimming inferred from the DNA. The table includes 3,000 to 3,500 clones, 70% detected once.

The receptor was derived from a man in his sixties or seventies with active COVID-19. What was sequenced was peripheral blood. The chain links TRBV7-9 to TRBJ1-5; unclear D gene. DNA for the CDR3: TGTGCCAGCACCACAACGGGAGGCAATCAGCCCCAGCATTTT. Protein: CASTTTGGNQPQHF.